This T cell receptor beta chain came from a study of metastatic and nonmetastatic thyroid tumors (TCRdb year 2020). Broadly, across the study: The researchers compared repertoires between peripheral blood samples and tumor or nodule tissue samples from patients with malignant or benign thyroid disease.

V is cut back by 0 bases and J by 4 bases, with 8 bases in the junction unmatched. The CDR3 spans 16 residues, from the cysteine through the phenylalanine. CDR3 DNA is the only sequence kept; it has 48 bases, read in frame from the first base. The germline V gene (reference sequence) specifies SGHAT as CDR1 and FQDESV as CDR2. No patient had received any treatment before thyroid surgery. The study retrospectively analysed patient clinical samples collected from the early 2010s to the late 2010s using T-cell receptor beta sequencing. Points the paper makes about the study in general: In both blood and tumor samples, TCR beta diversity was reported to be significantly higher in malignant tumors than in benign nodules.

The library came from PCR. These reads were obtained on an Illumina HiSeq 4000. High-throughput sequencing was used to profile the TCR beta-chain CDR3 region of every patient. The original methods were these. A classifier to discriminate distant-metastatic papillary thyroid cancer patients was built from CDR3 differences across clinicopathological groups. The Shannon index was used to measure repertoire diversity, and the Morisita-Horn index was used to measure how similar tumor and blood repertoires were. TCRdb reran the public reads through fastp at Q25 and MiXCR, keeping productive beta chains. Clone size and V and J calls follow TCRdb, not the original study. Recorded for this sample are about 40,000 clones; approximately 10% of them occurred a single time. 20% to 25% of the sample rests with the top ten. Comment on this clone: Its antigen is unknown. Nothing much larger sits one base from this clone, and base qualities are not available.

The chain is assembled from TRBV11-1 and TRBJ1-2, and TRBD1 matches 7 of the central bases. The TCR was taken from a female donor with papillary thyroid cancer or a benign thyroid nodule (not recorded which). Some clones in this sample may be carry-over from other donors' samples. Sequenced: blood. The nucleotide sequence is TGTGCCAGCAGCTTAGCGGGACAGACAAAAGCCTATGGCTACACCTTC. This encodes CASSLAGQTKAYGYTF.